Given below is one TCR beta chain in context. Its target is unknown. Unique molecular identifiers were attached to individual cDNA molecules during library preparation. As processed by the authors: Sample TCR totals centred on a median of around 95,000, ranging about 20,000 to 690,600. TCRdb recomputed calls from the RACE reads with MiXCR, one row per CDR3 protein. The V and J calls come from TCRdb's annotation, not from the publication. The table includes just over 90,000 distinct CDR3 sequences, over 8% detected once. This sample is part of a study of human T cells and chemical hapten exposure. For the study at large: Among samples, TCR yields varied mainly because of small differences in pooled library volume. Regarding the study as a whole: TCRs above 1 in 1000 frequency stayed constant with DPC sensitization.

The germline gives CDR1 SNHLY, CDR2 FYNNEI. V dropped 5 bases and J dropped 0; count of bases not matched to a gene: 5. CDR3 length equals 16 residues. Time point defined: healthy volunteer bleed at 2 weeks. Unfractionated whole blood was the source from which total RNA was extracted. The receptor's source is a female donor in good health. Some clones in this sample may be carry-over from other donors' samples. What was sequenced was whole blood. V gene TRBV2 combines with J gene TRBJ2-3; 10 nucleotides agree with TRBD1. CDR3 amino acids: CASSKDRGYSTDTQYF. The CDR3 DNA sequence: TGTGCCAGCAGTAAGGACAGGGGGTATAGCACAGATACGCAGTATTTT.